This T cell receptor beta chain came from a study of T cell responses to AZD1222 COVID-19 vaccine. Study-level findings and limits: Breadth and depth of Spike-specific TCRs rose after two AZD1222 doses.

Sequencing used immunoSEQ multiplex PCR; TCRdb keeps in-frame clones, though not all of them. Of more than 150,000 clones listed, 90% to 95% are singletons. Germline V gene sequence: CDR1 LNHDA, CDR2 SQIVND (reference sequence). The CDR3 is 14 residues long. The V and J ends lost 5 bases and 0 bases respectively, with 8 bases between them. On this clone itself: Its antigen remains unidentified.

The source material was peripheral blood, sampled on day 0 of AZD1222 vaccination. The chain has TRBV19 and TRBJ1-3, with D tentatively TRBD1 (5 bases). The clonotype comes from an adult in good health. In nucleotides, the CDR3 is TGTGCCAGTAGTCCGGGGCTCTCTGGAAACACCATATATTTT. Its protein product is CASSPGLSGNTIYF. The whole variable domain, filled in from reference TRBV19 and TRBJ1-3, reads DGGITQSPKYLFRKEGQNVTLSCEQNLNHDAMYWYRQDPGQGLRLIYYSQIVNDFQKGDIAEGYSVSREKKESFPLTVTSAQKNPTAFYLCASSPGLSGNTIYFGEGSWLTVV.